In its sample, the clone carrying this TCR beta chain was seen once. The CDR3 spans 11 residues. Trimming stripped 4 bases from V and 3 bases from J, with 6 bases between. Germline V lookup: CDR1 SQVTM, CDR2 ANQGSEA. As processed by the authors: Reference gene primer amplification yielded estimated nucleated cell counts. The protocol was immunoSEQ multiplex PCR, while the TCRdb copy is restricted to in-frame clones and leaves out a portion. D and trimming were read from the DNA, whereas the V and J calls and clone size are those reported in that table. The sample includes around 54,000 clones, 78% of them seen just once. The participants were between about 18 and 95 years old and came from under 25 US areas. Participant-given clinical history determined each cohort assignment. This entry comes from a study of blood T cell repertoires in COVID-19. About the research overall: The cDNA or gDNA used as material had been derived from T cells, B-cell-depleted T cells, or PBMCs.

The TCR sequence derives from a woman aged 45-59 years with acute COVID-19. Input material: PBMCs or T cells enriched from blood (not recorded which). The genes are TRBV29-1 and TRBJ1-2; D uncertain. The CDR3: CSVGADYGYTF. CDR3 bases: TGCAGCGTTGGGGCAGACTATGGCTACACCTTC. The full variable domain, its missing parts supplied by reference TRBV29-1 and TRBJ1-2, is SAVISQKPSRDICQRGTSLTIQCQVDSQVTMMFWYRQQPGQSLTLIATANQGSEATYESGFVIDKFPISRPNLTFSTLTVSNMSPEDSSIYLCSVGADYGYTFGSGTRLTVV.